This TCR beta chain was obtained from a study of early T cells in non-severe SARS-CoV-2 infection. Overall study context: Sequencing of unsorted whole blood was done on bulk RNA, leaving chains unpaired.

Each cDNA molecule carried a unique molecular identifier. TCRdb reprocessed the 5' RACE reads with MiXCR, giving one entry per CDR3 protein. The top ten hold around 8% of the sample, which has around 72,000 distinct CDR3 sequences, about 9.4% seen once. Whole-study results and caveats: A preference for anti-spike CD8 responses marked VDJdb matching, which missed private and CD4 specificities.

Germline CDR1 MNHEY, CDR2 SMNVEV (reference sequence). The length of the CDR3 is 15 residues. The ends lost 5 bases at V and 4 bases at J; junction bases unmatched: 5. This clonotype has more than one count but fewer than ten. As yet, its antigen is unknown. This sequence joins TRBV27 and TRBJ2-5; 12 bases agree with TRBD1. This sample comprised whole blood, obtained at baseline. The receptor's source is an adult who was a healthcare worker with PCR-confirmed SARS-CoV-2 infection or an uninfected control (not recorded which). CDR3 DNA: TGTGCCAGCAGTCCCGGGACAGGGGGCGCAGAGACCCAGTACTTC. It specifies CASSPGTGGAETQYF.